The source of this T cell receptor beta chain is a study of blood T cell repertoires in COVID-19. About the study: T cells, B-cell-depleted T cells, or PBMCs supplied cDNA or gDNA.

V was shortened by 10 bases and J by 2 bases, with 14 bases between the two germline ends. Germline-derived CDR1 and CDR2 are SNHLY and FYNNEI. The CDR3 has 13 residues. Clones were read by immunoSEQ multiplex PCR, and TCRdb kept only the in-frame ones, dropping some. The sample records under 500,000 clones, 75% to 90% being singletons. The TCR sequence derives from a woman aged 25 to 39 with acute or convalescent COVID-19. The chain links TRBV2 to TRBJ1-2, with D perhaps TRBD1 (5 bases). The specimen was peripheral blood. CDR3 nucleotide sequence: TGTGCCAACAAGGCGACAGAAAACTATGGCTACACCTTC. Translated: CANKATENYGYTF. The full variable domain, rest sourced from reference TRBV2 and TRBJ1-2, is EPEVTQTPSHQVTQMGQEVILRCVPISNHLYFYWYRQILGQKVEFLVSFYNNEISEKSEIFDDQFSVERPDGSNFTLKIRSTKLEDSAMYFCANKATENYGYTFGSGTRLTVV.